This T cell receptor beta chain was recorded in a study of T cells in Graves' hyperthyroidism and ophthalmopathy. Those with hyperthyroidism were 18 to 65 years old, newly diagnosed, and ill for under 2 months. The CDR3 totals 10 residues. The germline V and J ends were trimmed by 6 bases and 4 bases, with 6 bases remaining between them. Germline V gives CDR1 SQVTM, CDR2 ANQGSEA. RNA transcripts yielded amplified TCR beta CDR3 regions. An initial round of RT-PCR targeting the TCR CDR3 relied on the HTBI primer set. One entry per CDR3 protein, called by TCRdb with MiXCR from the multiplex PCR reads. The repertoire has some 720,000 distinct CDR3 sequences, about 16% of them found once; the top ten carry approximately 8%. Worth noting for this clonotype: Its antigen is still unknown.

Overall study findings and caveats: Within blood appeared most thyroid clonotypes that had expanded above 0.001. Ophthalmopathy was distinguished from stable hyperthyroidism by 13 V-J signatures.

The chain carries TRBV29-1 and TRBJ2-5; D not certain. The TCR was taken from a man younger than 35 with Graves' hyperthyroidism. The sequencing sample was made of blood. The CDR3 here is CSVASETQYF. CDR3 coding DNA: TGCAGCGTGGCCTCAGAGACCCAGTACTTC.